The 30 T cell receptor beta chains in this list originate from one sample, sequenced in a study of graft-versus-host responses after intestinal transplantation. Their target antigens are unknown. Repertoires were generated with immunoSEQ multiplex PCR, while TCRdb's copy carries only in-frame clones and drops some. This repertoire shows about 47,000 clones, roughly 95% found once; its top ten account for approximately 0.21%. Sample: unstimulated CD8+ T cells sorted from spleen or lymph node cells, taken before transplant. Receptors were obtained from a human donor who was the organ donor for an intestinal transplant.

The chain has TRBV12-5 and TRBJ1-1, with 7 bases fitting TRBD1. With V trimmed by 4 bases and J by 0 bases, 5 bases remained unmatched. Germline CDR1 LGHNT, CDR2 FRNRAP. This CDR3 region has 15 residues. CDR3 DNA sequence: TGTGCTAGTGGTTCTAACGGACAGGTGAACACTGAAGCTTTCTTT. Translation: CASGSNGQVNTEAFF.

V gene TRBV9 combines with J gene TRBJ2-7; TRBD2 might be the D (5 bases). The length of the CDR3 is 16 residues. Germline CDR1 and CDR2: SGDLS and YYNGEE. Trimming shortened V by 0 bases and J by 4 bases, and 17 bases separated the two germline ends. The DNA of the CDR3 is TGTGCCAGCAGCGTAGGGAGAGGATTGGACTCATACGAGCAGTACTTC. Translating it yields CASSVGRGLDSYEQYF. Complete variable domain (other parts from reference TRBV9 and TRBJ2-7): DSGVTQTPKHLITATGQRVTLRCSPRSGDLSVYWYQQSLDQGLQFLIQYYNGEERAKGNILERFSAQQFPDLHSELNLSSLELGDSALYFCASSVGRGLDSYEQYFGPGTRLTVT.

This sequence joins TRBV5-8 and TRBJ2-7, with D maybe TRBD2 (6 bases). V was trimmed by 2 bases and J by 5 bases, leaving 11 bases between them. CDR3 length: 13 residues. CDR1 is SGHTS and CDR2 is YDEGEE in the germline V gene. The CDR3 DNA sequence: TGTGCCAGCAGCTTTAGCGGAGGGAACGAGCAGTACTTC. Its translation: CASSFSGGNEQYF.

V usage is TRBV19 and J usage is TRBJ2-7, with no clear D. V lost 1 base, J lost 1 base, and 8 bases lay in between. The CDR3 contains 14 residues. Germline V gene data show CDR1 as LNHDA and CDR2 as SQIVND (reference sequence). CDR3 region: CASSIGTDSYEQYF. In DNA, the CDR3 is TGTGCCAGTAGTATAGGGACGGATTCCTACGAGCAGTACTTC.

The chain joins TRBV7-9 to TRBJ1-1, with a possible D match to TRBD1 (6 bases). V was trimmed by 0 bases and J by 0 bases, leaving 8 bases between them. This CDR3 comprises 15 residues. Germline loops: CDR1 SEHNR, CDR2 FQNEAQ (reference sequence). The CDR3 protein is CASSLAGGMNTEAFF. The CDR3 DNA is TGTGCCAGCAGCTTAGCAGGGGGTATGAACACTGAAGCTTTCTTT.

CDR3 residues: CASGSNLPGQGSPTGELFF. The CDR3 bases are TGTGCTAGTGGTTCGAACCTTCCGGGACAGGGGTCCCCCACCGGGGAGCTGTTTTTT. This sequence joins TRBV12-5 and TRBJ2-2; 10 bases agree with TRBD1. Looked up from germline, CDR1 is LGHNT and CDR2 is FRNRAP. CDR3 length: 19 amino acids. V was pared by 4 bases and J by 4 bases, with 15 bases of the junction left unmatched.

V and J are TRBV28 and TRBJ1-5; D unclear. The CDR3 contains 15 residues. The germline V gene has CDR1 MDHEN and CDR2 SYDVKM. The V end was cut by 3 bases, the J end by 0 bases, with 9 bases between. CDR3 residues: CASSFRVDSNQPQHF. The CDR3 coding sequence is TGTGCCAGCAGTTTTCGGGTTGATAGCAATCAGCCCCAGCATTTT.

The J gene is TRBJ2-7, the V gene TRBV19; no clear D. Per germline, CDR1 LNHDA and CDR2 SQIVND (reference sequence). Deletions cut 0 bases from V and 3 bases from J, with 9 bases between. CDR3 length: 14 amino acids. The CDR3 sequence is CASSIDLRFYEQYF. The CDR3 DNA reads TGTGCCAGTAGTATAGATCTCCGTTTCTACGAGCAGTACTTC.

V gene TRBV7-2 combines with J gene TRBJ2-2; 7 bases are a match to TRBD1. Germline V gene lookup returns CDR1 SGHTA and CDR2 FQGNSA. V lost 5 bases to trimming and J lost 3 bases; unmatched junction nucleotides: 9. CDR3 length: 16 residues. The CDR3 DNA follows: TGTGCCAGCAGCCACGGACAGGAGAGGCACACCGGGGAGCTGTTTTTT. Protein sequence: CASSHGQERHTGELFF.

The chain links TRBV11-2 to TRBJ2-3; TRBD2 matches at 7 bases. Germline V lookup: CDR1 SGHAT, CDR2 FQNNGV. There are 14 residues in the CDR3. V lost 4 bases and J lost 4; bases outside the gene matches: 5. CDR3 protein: CASSSGGVPDTQYF. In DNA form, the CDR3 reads TGTGCCAGCAGCTCGGGGGGAGTCCCAGATACGCAGTATTTT.

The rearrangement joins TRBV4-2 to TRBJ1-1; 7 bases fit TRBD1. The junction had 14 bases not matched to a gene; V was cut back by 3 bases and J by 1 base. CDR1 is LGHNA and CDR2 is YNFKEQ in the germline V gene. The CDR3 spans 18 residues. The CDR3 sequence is CASSQAVTGTAPNTEAFF. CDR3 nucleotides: TGTGCCAGCAGCCAGGCCGTTACCGGGACAGCGCCGAACACTGAAGCTTTCTTT.

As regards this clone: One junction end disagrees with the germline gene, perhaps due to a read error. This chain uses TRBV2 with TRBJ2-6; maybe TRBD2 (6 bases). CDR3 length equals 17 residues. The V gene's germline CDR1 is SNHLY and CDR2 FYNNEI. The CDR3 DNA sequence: TGTGCCAGAACCTACCTAGAGGGAGGCTCTGTGGCCAACGTCCTGACTTTC. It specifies CARTYLEGGSVANVLTF.

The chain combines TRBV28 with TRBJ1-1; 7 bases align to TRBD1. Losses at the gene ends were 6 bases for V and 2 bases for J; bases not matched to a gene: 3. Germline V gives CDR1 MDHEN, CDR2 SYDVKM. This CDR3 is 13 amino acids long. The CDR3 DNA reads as TGTGCCAGCAGCGACAGGGTTAACACTGAAGCTTTCTTT. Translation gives CASSDRVNTEAFF.

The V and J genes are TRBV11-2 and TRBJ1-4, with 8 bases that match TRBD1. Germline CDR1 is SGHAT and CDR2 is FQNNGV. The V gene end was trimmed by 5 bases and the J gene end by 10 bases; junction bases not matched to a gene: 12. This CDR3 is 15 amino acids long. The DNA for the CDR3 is TGTGCCAGCAGCCAAGCACAAGTAACAGGGGGAAAACTGTTTTTT. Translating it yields CASSQAQVTGGKLFF.

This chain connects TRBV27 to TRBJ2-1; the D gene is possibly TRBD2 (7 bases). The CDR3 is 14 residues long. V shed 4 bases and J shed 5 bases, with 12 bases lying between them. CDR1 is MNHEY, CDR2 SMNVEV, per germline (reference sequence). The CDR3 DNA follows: TGTGCCAGCAGTTCGCGGGGGCCACACAATGAGCAGTTCTTC. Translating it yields CASSSRGPHNEQFF.

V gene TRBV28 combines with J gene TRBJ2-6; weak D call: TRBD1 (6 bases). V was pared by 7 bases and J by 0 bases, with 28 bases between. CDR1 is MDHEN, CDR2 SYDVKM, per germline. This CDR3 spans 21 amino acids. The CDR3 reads CASNRNRDTLFDPSGANVLTF. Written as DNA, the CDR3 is TGTGCCAGCAACCGAAACAGGGACACCCTTTTCGACCCCTCTGGGGCCAACGTCCTGACTTTC. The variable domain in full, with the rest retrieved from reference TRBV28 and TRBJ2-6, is DVKVTQSSRYLVKRTGEKVFLECVQDMDHENMFWYRQDPGLGLRLIYFSYDVKMKEKGDIPEGYSVSREKKERFSLILESASTNQTSMYLCASNRNRDTLFDPSGANVLTFGAGSRLTVL.

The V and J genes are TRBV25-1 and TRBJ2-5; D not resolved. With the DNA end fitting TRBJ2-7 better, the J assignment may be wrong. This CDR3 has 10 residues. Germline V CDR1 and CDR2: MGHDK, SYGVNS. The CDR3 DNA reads TGTGCCAGCAGTGGGGGCGAGCAGTACTTC. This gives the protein CASSGGEQYF.

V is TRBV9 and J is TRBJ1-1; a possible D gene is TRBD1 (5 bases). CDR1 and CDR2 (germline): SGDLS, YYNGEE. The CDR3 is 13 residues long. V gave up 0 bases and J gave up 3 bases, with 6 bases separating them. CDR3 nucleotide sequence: TGTGCCAGCAGCGTAGGGGGGGACACTGAAGCTTTCTTT. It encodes CASSVGGDTEAFF.

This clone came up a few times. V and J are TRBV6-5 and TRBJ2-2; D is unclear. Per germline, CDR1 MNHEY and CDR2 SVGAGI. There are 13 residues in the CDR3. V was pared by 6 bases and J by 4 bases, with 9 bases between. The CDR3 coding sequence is TGTGCCAGCAGCTCATACGGCACCGGGGAGCTGTTTTTT. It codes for CASSSYGTGELFF.

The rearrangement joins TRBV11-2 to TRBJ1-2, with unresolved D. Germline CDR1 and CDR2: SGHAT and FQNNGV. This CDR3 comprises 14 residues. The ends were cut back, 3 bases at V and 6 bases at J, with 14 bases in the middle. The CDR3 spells CASSFNAGINGYTF. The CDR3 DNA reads TGTGCCAGCAGCTTTAACGCAGGAATCAATGGCTACACCTTC.

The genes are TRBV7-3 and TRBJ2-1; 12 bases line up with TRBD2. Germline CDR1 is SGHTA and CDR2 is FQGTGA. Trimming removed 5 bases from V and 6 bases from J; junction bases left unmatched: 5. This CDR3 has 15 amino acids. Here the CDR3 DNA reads TGTGCCAGCAGCGGCCCGGGACTAGCGGGCAATGAGCAGTTCTTC. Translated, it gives CASSGPGLAGNEQFF.

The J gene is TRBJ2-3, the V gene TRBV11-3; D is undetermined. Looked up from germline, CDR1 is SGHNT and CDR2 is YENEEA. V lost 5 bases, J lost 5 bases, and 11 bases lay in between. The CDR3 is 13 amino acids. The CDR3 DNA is TGTGCCAGCAGCAATCCCGCCGAAGATACGCAGTATTTT. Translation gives CASSNPAEDTQYF.

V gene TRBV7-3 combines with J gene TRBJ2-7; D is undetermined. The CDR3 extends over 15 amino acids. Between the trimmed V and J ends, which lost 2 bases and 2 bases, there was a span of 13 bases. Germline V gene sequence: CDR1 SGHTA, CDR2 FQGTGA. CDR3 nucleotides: TGTGCCAGCAGCTTACGGTCCATTCAGACCTACGAGCAGTACTTC. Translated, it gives CASSLRSIQTYEQYF.

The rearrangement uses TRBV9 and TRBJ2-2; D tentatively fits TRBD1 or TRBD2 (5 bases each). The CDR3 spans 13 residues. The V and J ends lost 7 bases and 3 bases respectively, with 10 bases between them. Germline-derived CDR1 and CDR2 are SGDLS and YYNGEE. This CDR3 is CASGRGDTGELFF. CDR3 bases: TGTGCCAGCGGGCGAGGGGACACCGGGGAGCTGTTTTTT.

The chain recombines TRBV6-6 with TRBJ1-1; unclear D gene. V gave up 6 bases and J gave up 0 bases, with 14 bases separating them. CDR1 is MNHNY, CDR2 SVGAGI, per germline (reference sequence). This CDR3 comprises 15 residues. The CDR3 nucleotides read TGTGCCAGCAGCCTCTCGACTTTTATGAACACTGAAGCTTTCTTT. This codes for CASSLSTFMNTEAFF.

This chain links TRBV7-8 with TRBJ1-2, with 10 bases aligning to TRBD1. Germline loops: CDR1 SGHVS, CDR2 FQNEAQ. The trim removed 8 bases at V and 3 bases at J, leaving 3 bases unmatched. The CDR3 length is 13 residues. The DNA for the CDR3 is TGTGCCAGCGCCGGGACAGGGGACTATGGCTACACCTTC. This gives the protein CASAGTGDYGYTF.

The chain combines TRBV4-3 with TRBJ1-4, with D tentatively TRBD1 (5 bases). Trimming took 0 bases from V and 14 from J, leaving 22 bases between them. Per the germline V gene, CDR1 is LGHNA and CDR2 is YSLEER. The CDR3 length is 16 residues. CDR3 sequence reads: CASSQDRRAGLWGLFF. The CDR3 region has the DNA TGCGCCAGCAGCCAAGATAGGAGGGCAGGGTTATGGGGGCTGTTTTTT.

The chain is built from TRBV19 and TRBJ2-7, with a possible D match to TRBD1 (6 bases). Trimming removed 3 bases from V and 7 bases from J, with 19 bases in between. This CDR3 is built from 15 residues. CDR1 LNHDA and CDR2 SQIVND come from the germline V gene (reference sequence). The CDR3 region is CASSIRGGPLSEQYF. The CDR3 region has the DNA TGTGCCAGTAGTATTCGAGGGGGACCCCTCTCTGAGCAGTACTTC.

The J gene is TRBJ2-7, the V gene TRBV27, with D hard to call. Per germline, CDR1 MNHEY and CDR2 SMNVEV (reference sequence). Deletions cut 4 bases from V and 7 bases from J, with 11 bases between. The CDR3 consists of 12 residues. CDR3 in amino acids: CASSSGGHEQYF. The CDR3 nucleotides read TGTGCCAGCAGTTCGGGTGGGCATGAGCAGTACTTC.

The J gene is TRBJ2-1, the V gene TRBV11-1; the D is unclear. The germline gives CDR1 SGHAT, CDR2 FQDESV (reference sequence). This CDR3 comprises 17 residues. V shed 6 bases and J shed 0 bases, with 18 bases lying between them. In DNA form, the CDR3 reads TGTGCCAGCAGTTCCGTCTCAGTACTGAGCTCCTACAATGAGCAGTTCTTC. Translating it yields CASSSVSVLSSYNEQFF.